This T cell receptor beta chain was documented in a study of cytomegalovirus exposure and HLA in healthy donors. Unmatched junction bases numbered 8, after V lost 3 bases and J lost 7 bases. Germline V gives CDR1 MGHRA, CDR2 YSYEKL. This CDR3 contains 15 residues. PCR primers comprised 60 Vbeta and 13 Jbeta primers. Only in-frame clones appear in the TCRdb table, and some are missing; sequencing was by immunoSEQ multiplex PCR. The sample lists 150,000 to 200,000 clones, roughly 80% seen once, with 3% to 4.5% in the top ten. This sequence was found in a young man in good health and CMV-seropositive. The sample consisted of PBMCs. V and J are TRBV4-1 and TRBJ2-2; TRBD1 matches 7 bases. This CDR3 reads CASSQLTGTSGELFF. CDR3 DNA sequence: TGCGCCAGCAGCCAGCTGACAGGGACCAGCGGGGAGCTGTTTTTT.